The source of this TCR beta chain is a study of blood T cell repertoires in COVID-19. Looking at the study overall: Sites in the United States, Italy and Spain provided acute and convalescent COVID-19 samples. T cells, B-cell-depleted T cells, or PBMCs supplied cDNA or gDNA.

This clone was counted once. Germline assignment: CDR1 SQVTM and CDR2 ANQGSEA. This CDR3 has 12 residues. Trimming took 6 bases from V and 3 from J; bases not matched to a gene: 2. Authors' methods: Amplifying reference gene primers gave estimates of nucleated cell counts. Sequenced by immunoSEQ multiplex PCR; TCRdb stores in-frame clones only, minus some. The V and J calls and clone size were taken over from that table, and D and trimming were inferred from the DNA. The top ten clones hold about 2% of a sample with under 150,000 clones, about nine tenths of them seen once. This TCR derives from a human donor in a cohort sampled during active COVID-19. Sequences were obtained from peripheral blood. The V gene is TRBV29-1, the J gene TRBJ1-2; 9 positions match TRBD1. DNA for the CDR3: TGCAGCGTAAGACAGGGGGACTATGGCTACACCTTC. Its protein product is CSVRQGDYGYTF. Together with reference TRBV29-1 and TRBJ1-2, the CDR3 gives the full variable domain: SAVISQKPSRDICQRGTSLTIQCQVDSQVTMMFWYRQQPGQSLTLIATANQGSEATYESGFVIDKFPISRPNLTFSTLTVSNMSPEDSSIYLCSVRQGDYGYTFGSGTRLTVV.